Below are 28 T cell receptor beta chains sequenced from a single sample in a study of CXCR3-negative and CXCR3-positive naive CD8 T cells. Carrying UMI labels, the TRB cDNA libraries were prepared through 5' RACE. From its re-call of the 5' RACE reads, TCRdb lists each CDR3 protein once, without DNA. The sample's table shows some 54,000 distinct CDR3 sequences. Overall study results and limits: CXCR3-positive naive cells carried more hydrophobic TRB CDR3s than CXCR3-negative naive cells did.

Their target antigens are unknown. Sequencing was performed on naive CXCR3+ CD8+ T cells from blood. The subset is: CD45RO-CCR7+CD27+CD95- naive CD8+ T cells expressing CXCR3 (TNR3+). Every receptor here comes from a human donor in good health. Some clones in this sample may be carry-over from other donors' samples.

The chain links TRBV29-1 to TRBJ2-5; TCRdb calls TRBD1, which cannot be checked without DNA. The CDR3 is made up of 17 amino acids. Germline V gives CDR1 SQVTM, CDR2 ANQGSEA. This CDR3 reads CSVVPLSDTGKQETQYF.

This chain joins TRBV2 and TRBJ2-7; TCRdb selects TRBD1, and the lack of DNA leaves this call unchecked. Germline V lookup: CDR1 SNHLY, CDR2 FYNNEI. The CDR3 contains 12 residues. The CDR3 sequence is CASSMGGYEQYF.

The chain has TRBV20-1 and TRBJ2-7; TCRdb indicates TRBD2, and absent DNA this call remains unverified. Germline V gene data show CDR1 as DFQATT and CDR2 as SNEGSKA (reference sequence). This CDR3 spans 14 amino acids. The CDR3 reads CSARGLAGGYEQYF.

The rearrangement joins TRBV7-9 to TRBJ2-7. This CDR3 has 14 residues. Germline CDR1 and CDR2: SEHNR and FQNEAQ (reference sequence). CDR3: CASSREEKTYEQYF.

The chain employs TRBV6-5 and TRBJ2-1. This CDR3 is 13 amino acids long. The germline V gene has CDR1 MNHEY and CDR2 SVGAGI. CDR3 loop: CASSYNSYNEQFF.

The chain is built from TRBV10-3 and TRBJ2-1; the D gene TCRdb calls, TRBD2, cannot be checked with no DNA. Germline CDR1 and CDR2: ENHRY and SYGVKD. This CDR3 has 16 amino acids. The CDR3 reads CAISEETATSYNEQFF.

CDR3 protein: CSAREGGTLLIEQFF. The chain carries TRBV20-1 and TRBJ2-1; TCRdb outputs TRBD2, but without DNA this stays unchecked. Germline V gives CDR1 DFQATT, CDR2 SNEGSKA (reference sequence). The length of the CDR3 is 15 residues.

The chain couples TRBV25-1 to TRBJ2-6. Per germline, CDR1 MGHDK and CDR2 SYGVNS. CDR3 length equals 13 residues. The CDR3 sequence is CASSEYDRIVLTF. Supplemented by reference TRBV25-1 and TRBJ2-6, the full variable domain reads EADIYQTPRYLVIGTGKKITLECSQTMGHDKMYWYQQDPGMELHLIHYSYGVNSTEKGDLSSESTVSRIRTEHFPLTLESARPSHTSQYLCASSEYDRIVLTFGAGSRLTVL.

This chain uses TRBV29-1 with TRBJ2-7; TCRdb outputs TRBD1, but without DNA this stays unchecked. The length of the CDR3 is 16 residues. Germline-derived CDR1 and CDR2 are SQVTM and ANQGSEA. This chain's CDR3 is CSVRQPQGAQGREQYF.

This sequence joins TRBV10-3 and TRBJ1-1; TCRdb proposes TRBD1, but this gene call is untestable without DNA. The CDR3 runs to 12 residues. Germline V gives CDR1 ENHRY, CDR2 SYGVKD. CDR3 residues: CAIEDGDTEAFF.

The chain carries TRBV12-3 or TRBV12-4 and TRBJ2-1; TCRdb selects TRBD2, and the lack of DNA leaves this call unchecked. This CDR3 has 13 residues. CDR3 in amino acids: CASNPGLSNEQFF.

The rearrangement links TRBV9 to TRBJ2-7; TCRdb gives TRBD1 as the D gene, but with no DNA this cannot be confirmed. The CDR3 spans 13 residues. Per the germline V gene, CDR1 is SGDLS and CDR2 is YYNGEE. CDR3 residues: CASSTTGLGEQYF.

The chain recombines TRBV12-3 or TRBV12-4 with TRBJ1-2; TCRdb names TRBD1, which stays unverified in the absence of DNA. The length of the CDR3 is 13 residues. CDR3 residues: CASRGQGDYGYTF.

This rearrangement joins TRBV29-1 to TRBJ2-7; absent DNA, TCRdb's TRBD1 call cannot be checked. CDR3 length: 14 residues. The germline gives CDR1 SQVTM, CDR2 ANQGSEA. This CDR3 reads CSVEGGRGLDEQYF.

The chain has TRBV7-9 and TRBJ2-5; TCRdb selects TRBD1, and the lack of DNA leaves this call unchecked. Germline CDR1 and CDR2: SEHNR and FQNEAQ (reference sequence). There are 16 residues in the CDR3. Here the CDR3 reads CASSLRGGDKQETQYF.

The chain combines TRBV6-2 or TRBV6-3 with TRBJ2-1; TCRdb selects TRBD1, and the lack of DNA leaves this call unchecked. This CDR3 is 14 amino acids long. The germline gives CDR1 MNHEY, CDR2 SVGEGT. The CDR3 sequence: CASSSSTTGVGQFF.

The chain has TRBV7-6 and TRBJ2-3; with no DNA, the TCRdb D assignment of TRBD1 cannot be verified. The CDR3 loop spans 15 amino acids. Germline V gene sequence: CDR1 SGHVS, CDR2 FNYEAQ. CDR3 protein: CASRPDDRDSDTQYF.

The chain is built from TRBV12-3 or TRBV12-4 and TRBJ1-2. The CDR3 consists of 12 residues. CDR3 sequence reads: CASSNPGYGYTF.

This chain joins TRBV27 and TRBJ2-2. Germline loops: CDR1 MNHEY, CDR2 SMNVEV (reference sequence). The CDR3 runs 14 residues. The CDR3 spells CASSLTGNPGELFF.

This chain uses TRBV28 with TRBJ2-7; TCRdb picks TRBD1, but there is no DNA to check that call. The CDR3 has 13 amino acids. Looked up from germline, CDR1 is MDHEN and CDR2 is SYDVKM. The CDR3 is CASGRTGAYEQYF. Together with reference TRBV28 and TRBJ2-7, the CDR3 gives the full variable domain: DVKVTQSSRYLVKRTGEKVFLECVQDMDHENMFWYRQDPGLGLRLIYFSYDVKMKEKGDIPEGYSVSREKKERFSLILESASTNQTSMYLCASGRTGAYEQYFGPGTRLTVT.

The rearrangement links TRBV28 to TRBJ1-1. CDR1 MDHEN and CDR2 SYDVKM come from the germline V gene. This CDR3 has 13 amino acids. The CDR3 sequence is CASSLAGNTEAFF.

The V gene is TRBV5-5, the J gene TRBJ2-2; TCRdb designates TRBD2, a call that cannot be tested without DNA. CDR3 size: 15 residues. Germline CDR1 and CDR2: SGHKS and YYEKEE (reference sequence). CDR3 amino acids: CASSLVRGYTGELFF.

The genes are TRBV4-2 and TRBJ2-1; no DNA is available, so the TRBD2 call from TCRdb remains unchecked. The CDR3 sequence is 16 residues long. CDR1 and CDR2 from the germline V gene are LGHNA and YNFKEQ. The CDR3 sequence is CASSRGTSGGQNEQFF.

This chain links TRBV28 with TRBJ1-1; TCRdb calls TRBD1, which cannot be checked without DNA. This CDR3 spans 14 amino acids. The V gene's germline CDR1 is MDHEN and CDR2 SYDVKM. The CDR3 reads CASGGQGADTEAFF.

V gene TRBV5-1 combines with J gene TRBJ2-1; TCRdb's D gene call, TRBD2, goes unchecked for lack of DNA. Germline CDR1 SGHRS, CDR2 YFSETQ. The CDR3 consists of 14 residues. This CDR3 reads CASSLVARGNEQFF.

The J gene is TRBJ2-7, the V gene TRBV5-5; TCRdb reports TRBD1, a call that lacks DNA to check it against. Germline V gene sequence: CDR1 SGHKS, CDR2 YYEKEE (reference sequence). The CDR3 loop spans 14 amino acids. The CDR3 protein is CASSLAQGAYEQYF.

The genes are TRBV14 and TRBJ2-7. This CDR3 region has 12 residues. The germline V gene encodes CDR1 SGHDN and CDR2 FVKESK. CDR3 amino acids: CASSHDSNEQYF.

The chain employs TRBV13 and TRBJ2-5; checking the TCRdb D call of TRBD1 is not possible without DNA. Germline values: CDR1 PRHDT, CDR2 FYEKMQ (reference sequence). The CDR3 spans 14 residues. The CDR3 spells CASSSGTGVETQYF.